This T cell receptor (beta chain) was captured in a study of T cell responses to AZD1222 COVID-19 vaccine. Germline V CDR1 and CDR2: LGHDT, YNNKEL (reference sequence). The ends were cut back, 3 bases at V and 4 bases at J, with 4 bases in the middle. The length of the CDR3 is 11 residues. Some clones are missing from TCRdb's copy, which holds only in-frame ones; the method was immunoSEQ multiplex PCR. The top ten hold about 6.1% of the sample, which has fewer than 90,000 clones, around 91% seen once. Study-level findings and limits: Scientists sampled the repertoires only once the peak T cell response had passed.

Note on this clone: Its antigen is unknown.

Doses given second, at about 4 or about 12 weeks, were pooled. This TCR was sampled from an adult who received the AZD1222 COVID-19 vaccine. The source was peripheral blood, collected 28 days after the second AZD1222 dose. V usage is TRBV3-1 (or the pseudogene TRBV3-2) and J usage is TRBJ2-7; D gene uncertain. CDR3 bases: TGTGCCAGCAGCCACAAATACGAGCAGTACTTC. This encodes CASSHKYEQYF.